This is a list of T cell receptor beta chains from one sample in a study of T cell changes during pregnancy in multiple sclerosis. Data came from immunoSEQ multiplex PCR; TCRdb stores just in-frame clones and leaves some out. The sample carries 30,000 to 45,000 clones, around 90% recorded once. Specimen: CD4+ T cells from peripheral blood mononuclear cells, collected before pregnancy. Receptors originate from a female donor with multiple sclerosis, enrolled in a pregnancy study. Each CDR3 is given with its conserved first and last residue. Fields, in order: D gene, clone size, J gene, V gene, CDR3 protein, CDR3 DNA. The D gene is left open where the match is weak. Size tells how often a clone was seen (once, few, many) or the class of an expanded clone, and some rows leave it out.

d_call: -; clone_size: once; j_call: TRBJ2-1; v_call: TRBV28; cdr3_aa: CATETDYNEQFF; cdr3_nt: TGTGCCACCGAGACAGATTACAATGAGCAGTTCTTC
d_call: TRBD1; clone_size: -; j_call: TRBJ2-7; v_call: TRBV5-6; cdr3_aa: CASSLPGQNYEQYF; cdr3_nt: TGTGCCAGCAGCTTACCGGGACAGAACTACGAGCAGTACTTC
d_call: TRBD1; clone_size: -; j_call: TRBJ2-7; v_call: TRBV19; cdr3_aa: CASSSLDRAPYEQYF; cdr3_nt: TGTGCCAGTAGTTCCTTGGACAGGGCCCCCTACGAGCAGTACTTC
d_call: TRBD2; clone_size: -; j_call: TRBJ2-3; v_call: TRBV6-4; cdr3_aa: CASSDHRLAGGSTDTQYF; cdr3_nt: TGTGCCAGCAGTGACCACCGACTAGCGGGAGGCAGCACAGATACGCAGTATTTT
d_call: TRBD1; clone_size: -; j_call: TRBJ1-4; v_call: TRBV7-2; cdr3_aa: CASSLDRVEKLFF; cdr3_nt: TGTGCCAGCAGCTTGGACAGGGTTGAAAAACTGTTTTTT
d_call: -; clone_size: -; j_call: TRBJ2-3; v_call: TRBV30; cdr3_aa: CAWSGASTDTQYF; cdr3_nt: TGTGCCTGGAGTGGGGCCTCGACAGATACGCAGTATTTT
d_call: -; clone_size: -; j_call: TRBJ2-7; v_call: TRBV6-1; cdr3_aa: CASSEGYAYYEQYF; cdr3_nt: TGTGCCAGCAGTGAAGGCTATGCCTACTACGAGCAGTACTTC
d_call: TRBD2; clone_size: -; j_call: TRBJ2-5; v_call: TRBV5-1; cdr3_aa: CASSYGTSGSETQYF; cdr3_nt: TGCGCCAGCAGTTACGGGACTAGCGGGAGTGAGACCCAGTACTTC
d_call: TRBD2; clone_size: -; j_call: TRBJ2-5; v_call: TRBV5-1; cdr3_aa: CASSLDISGVETQYF; cdr3_nt: TGCGCCAGCAGCTTGGATATTAGCGGGGTCGAGACCCAGTACTTC
d_call: TRBD2; clone_size: -; j_call: TRBJ2-1; v_call: TRBV6-1; cdr3_aa: CASSGVPGGGNEQFF; cdr3_nt: TGTGCCAGCAGCGGGGTACCGGGGGGAGGCAATGAGCAGTTCTTC
d_call: TRBD1; clone_size: -; j_call: TRBJ2-4; v_call: TRBV6-1; cdr3_aa: CASSESPTGALAKNIQYF; cdr3_nt: TGTGCCAGCAGTGAATCCCCGACAGGGGCCCTAGCCAAAAACATTCAGTACTTC
d_call: TRBD1; clone_size: -; j_call: TRBJ2-7; v_call: TRBV30; cdr3_aa: CAWSAQGWQYF; cdr3_nt: TGTGCCTGGAGTGCACAGGGGTGGCAGTACTTC
d_call: TRBD1; clone_size: medium-sized; j_call: TRBJ1-1; v_call: TRBV5-1; cdr3_aa: CASSWTGMNTEAFF; cdr3_nt: TGCGCCAGCAGCTGGACAGGTATGAACACTGAAGCTTTCTTT
d_call: -; clone_size: -; j_call: TRBJ1-2; v_call: TRBV5-1; cdr3_aa: CASSWGHKYGYTF; cdr3_nt: TGCGCCAGCAGCTGGGGACATAAATATGGCTACACCTTC
d_call: TRBD2; clone_size: -; j_call: TRBJ2-3; v_call: TRBV28; cdr3_aa: CASSVGSGSSTDTQYF; cdr3_nt: TGTGCCAGCAGTGTCGGTAGCGGGAGCAGCACAGATACGCAGTATTTT
d_call: -; clone_size: -; j_call: TRBJ1-2; v_call: TRBV6-5; cdr3_aa: CASSLQGGGYTF; cdr3_nt: TGTGCCAGCAGCCTACAGGGCGGCGGCTACACCTTC
d_call: TRBD1; clone_size: -; j_call: TRBJ1-4; v_call: TRBV7-9; cdr3_aa: CASSYGQGGEKLFF; cdr3_nt: TGTGCCAGCAGCTACGGACAGGGAGGTGAAAAACTGTTTTTT
d_call: TRBD2; clone_size: -; j_call: TRBJ2-3; v_call: TRBV10-1; cdr3_aa: CASNSGSGTDTQYF; cdr3_nt: TGCGCCAGCAACAGCGGGAGTGGCACAGATACGCAGTATTTT
d_call: TRBD1; clone_size: -; j_call: TRBJ1-2; v_call: TRBV2; cdr3_aa: CASRGQGTFGFGYTF; cdr3_nt: TGTGCCAGCAGAGGACAGGGTACCTTTGGTTTTGGCTACACCTTC
d_call: -; clone_size: -; j_call: TRBJ1-4; v_call: TRBV6-5; cdr3_aa: CASSYALTDPNEKLFF; cdr3_nt: TGTGCCAGCAGTTACGCGCTGACAGATCCTAATGAAAAACTGTTTTTT
d_call: -; clone_size: -; j_call: TRBJ1-1; v_call: TRBV27; cdr3_aa: CASRPRGNYEATEAFF; cdr3_nt: TGTGCCAGCCGCCCTAGGGGGAACTACGAAGCCACTGAAGCTTTCTTT
d_call: TRBD2; clone_size: -; j_call: TRBJ2-1; v_call: TRBV6-4; cdr3_aa: CASRSETSGRPLNSYNEQFF; cdr3_nt: TGTGCCAGCAGAAGCGAGACTAGCGGGAGGCCGCTAAACTCCTACAATGAGCAGTTCTTC
d_call: -; clone_size: once; j_call: TRBJ2-3; v_call: TRBV6-1; cdr3_aa: CASSESEGGQYF; cdr3_nt: TGTGCCAGCAGTGAATCAGAGGGAGGGCAGTATTTT
d_call: TRBD1; clone_size: -; j_call: TRBJ2-5; v_call: TRBV2; cdr3_aa: CASRRDRETQYF; cdr3_nt: TGTGCCAGCAGACGGGACAGAGAGACCCAGTACTTC